Shown below are 27 T cell receptor beta chains from a single sample sequenced in a study of glioma-infiltrating T cells. Using RNA template, CDR3s of TCR alpha and beta were amplified with iRepertoire arm-PCR. From the multiplex PCR reads, TCRdb called clonotypes with MiXCR, one entry per CDR3 protein. This table holds fewer than 500,000 distinct CDR3 sequences, roughly two fifths found once. Sequenced material: glioma tissue, nonneoplastic brain tissue, or PBMCs (not recorded which). The origin of the receptors is a human donor with low-grade glioma or glioblastoma, undergoing nonglioma brain surgery, or in good health (not recorded which).

The chain employs TRBV7-6 and TRBJ2-1, with D tentatively TRBD2 (6 bases). The CDR3 covers 15 residues. CDR1 is SGHVS, CDR2 FNYEAQ, per germline. V was trimmed by 3 bases and J by 7 bases, leaving 16 bases between them. The CDR3: CASSLGGPGGNEQFF. DNA of the CDR3: TGTGCCAGCAGCTTGGGCGGGCCAGGAGGGAATGAGCAGTTCTTC.

This clonotype was recorded a few times. The chain joins TRBV2 to TRBJ1-1; 7 bases agree with TRBD1. The CDR3 consists of 14 residues. Trimming removed 3 bases from V and 3 bases from J; junction bases left unmatched: 4. The germline gives CDR1 SNHLY, CDR2 FYNNEI. As DNA, the CDR3 is TGTGCCAGCAGTGAGAACAGGGGCTACACTGAAGCTTTCTTT. Translation gives CASSENRGYTEAFF.

About this clonotype itself: A read error is possible here, since a much larger clone lies one base away. The chain recombines TRBV20-1 with TRBJ2-3, with TRBD2 matching over 11 bases. The germline CDR1 and CDR2 sequences are DFQATT and SNEGSKA (reference sequence). The ends lost 1 base at V and 3 bases at J; junction bases unmatched: 15. The CDR3 covers 19 residues. The CDR3 spells CSARAGTSGTSWRTDTQYF. The DNA of the CDR3 is TGCAGTGCTAGAGCCGGGACTAGCGGAACTAGCTGGCGGACAGATACGCAGTATTTT.

In regard to this clonotype: It may be a read error: a sequence one base away is much more abundant. The chain combines TRBV24-1 with TRBJ1-1; D ambiguous. The CDR3 spans 13 residues. Germline CDR1 is KGHDR and CDR2 is SFDVKD. The CDR3 protein is CDTSGLGNTEAFF. Here the CDR3 DNA reads TGTGACACCAGTGGTCTTGGGAACACTGAAGCTTTCTTT.

This clonotype showed up many times. The V call is TRBV15, the J call TRBJ1-1; D is ambiguous. The CDR3 contains 15 residues. From germline, CDR1 is LNHNV and CDR2 YYDKDF (reference sequence). V was shortened by 0 bases and J by 1 base, with 9 bases between the two germline ends. The CDR3 DNA follows: TGTGCCACCAGCAGAGATAGACTGGAGAACACTGAAGCTTTCTTT. It is translated as CATSRDRLENTEAFF.

This clonotype was found many times. The rearrangement joins TRBV28 to TRBJ2-3; 7 bases are a match to TRBD2. Trimming cost V 2 bases and J 5 bases; bases outside gene matches: 7. CDR3 length equals 15 residues. Germline V gene data show CDR1 as MDHEN and CDR2 as SYDVKM. The CDR3 sequence: CASSLGEGLEDTQYF. CDR3 DNA sequence: TGTGCCAGCAGTTTAGGGGAGGGCCTTGAAGATACGCAGTATTTT.

There are many counts of this clonotype. The chain's CDR3 is CASSYGSVDTDTQYF. In nucleotides, the CDR3 is TGTGCCAGCAGTTACGGGTCTGTAGATACAGATACGCAGTATTTT. V usage is TRBV6-2 or TRBV6-3 and J usage is TRBJ2-3, with no clear D. This CDR3 is 15 amino acids long. Trimming removed 2 bases at V and 3 bases at J, with 12 bases between. Germline CDR1 and CDR2: MNHEY and SVGEGT.

This sequence joins TRBV11-2 and TRBJ1-4; no reliable D call. Germline CDR1 is SGHAT and CDR2 is FQNNGV. The CDR3 extends over 14 amino acids. The V and J ends lost 6 bases and 7 bases respectively, with 15 bases between them. CDR3 bases: TGTGCCAGCAGACTGATACGGGGAGGTGAAAAACTGTTTTTT. It specifies CASRLIRGGEKLFF.

There are many counts of this clonotype. V usage is TRBV2 and J usage is TRBJ1-5; D is undetermined. CDR3 length: 12 residues. Germline V gene lookup returns CDR1 SNHLY and CDR2 FYNNEI. V was shortened by 5 bases and J by 3 bases, with 5 bases between the two germline ends. As DNA, the CDR3 is TGTGCCAGCAGTAAGGACAATCAGCCCCAGCATTTT. It yields the protein CASSKDNQPQHF.

This clonotype showed up just a few times. The genes are TRBV28 and TRBJ1-5; D is unresolved. V lost 3 bases and J 10 bases, leaving 10 bases between the germline ends. The CDR3 is 12 amino acids. Germline V gene data show CDR1 as MDHEN and CDR2 as SYDVKM. DNA of the CDR3: TGTGCCAGCAGTTTCGTAAGGCAACCCCAGCATTTT. As protein: CASSFVRQPQHF.

In this sample, this clonotype turned up many times. The V and J genes are TRBV6-2 or TRBV6-3 and TRBJ2-7; D perhaps matches TRBD1 (5 bases). This CDR3 comprises 14 residues. Trimming shortened V by 2 bases and J by 2 bases, and 10 bases separated the two germline ends. Germline V gene sequence: CDR1 MNHEY, CDR2 SVGEGT. Here the CDR3 reads CASSYPRVTYEQYF. CDR3 DNA: TGTGCCAGCAGTTACCCCAGGGTGACCTACGAGCAGTACTTC.

As to this clonotype: A clone one base away is much larger, so this may be a read error. The gene calls are TRBV25-1 and TRBJ2-5; tentative D call: TRBD2 (5 bases). V lost 6 bases and J lost 11, with 28 bases in between. The CDR3 has 16 amino acids. Germline assignment: CDR1 MGHDK and CDR2 SYGVNS. The CDR3 loop reads CASSPTQAETYNEQYF. The CDR3 bases are TGTGCCAGCAGCCCTACCCAAGCGGAAACCTACAATGAGCAGTACTTC.

At least ten counts were recorded for this clonotype. The chain uses TRBV18 and TRBJ2-3; D gene ambiguous. From germline, CDR1 is KGHSH and CDR2 LQKENI. Trimming removed 8 bases at V and 0 bases at J, with 9 bases between. CDR3 length: 13 amino acids. The CDR3 reads CASSPPSTDTQYF. The CDR3 region has the DNA TGTGCCAGCAGTCCCCCTAGCACAGATACGCAGTATTTT.

The rearrangement links TRBV4-2 to TRBJ2-3; no clear D. Germline CDR1 is LGHNA and CDR2 is YNFKEQ. The V end lost 0 bases, the J end lost 0 bases, and 7 bases lay between the germline ends. The CDR3 sequence is 15 residues long. DNA for the CDR3: TGTGCCAGCAGCCAAGAACCTACTAGCACAGATACGCAGTATTTT. This translates into CASSQEPTSTDTQYF.

This chain joins TRBV20-1 and TRBJ1-5; D is unresolved. Germline CDR1 and CDR2: DFQATT and SNEGSKA (reference sequence). This CDR3 has 14 amino acids. Trimming pared 3 bases from V and 2 bases from J, leaving 11 bases between. This CDR3 reads CSASLWLGNQPQHF. The CDR3 DNA follows: TGCAGTGCTAGTCTGTGGTTGGGCAATCAGCCCCAGCATTTT.

V usage is TRBV4-2 and J usage is TRBJ1-6; D gene ambiguous. Trimming removed 0 bases at V and 10 bases at J, with 7 bases between. Germline CDR1 and CDR2: LGHNA and YNFKEQ. CDR3 length: 13 amino acids. The CDR3 reads CASSQDTGSPLHF. CDR3 bases: TGTGCCAGCAGCCAAGATACCGGATCACCCCTCCACTTT.

The chain couples TRBV7-9 to TRBJ2-7; D is ambiguous. This CDR3 is built from 14 residues. Trimming took off 4 bases at V and 0 bases at J, with 10 bases between the two ends. Germline loops: CDR1 SEHNR, CDR2 FQNEAQ (reference sequence). CDR3 protein: CASSSDEHSYEQYF. The CDR3 DNA follows: TGTGCCAGCAGCTCTGACGAGCACTCCTACGAGCAGTACTTC.

V is TRBV27 and J is TRBJ2-7; D unclear. The CDR3 runs to 14 residues. V shed 5 bases and J shed 1 base, with 12 bases lying between them. Germline values: CDR1 MNHEY, CDR2 SMNVEV (reference sequence). This CDR3 reads CASSPCTWSYEQYF. Written as DNA, the CDR3 is TGTGCCAGCAGTCCCTGTACTTGGTCCTACGAGCAGTACTTC.

Comments on this clonotype: This may arise from a read error, as a much more abundant clone is one base away. J is TRBJ2-1 and V is TRBV6-5; 14 bases line up with TRBD2. Germline V gives CDR1 MNHEY, CDR2 SVGAGI. J was trimmed by 3 bases and V by 6 bases; bases with no gene match: 4. This CDR3 spans 16 amino acids. CDR3: CASSYGTSGGYNEQFF. The CDR3 DNA reads as TGTGCCAGCAGCTACGGGACTAGCGGGGGCTACAATGAGCAGTTCTTC.

The chain employs TRBV5-1 and TRBJ2-7, with a weak D call TRBD2 (7 bases). CDR3 size: 14 residues. The V end was cut by 4 bases, the J end by 2 bases, with 13 bases between. CDR1 SGHRS and CDR2 YFSETQ come from the germline V gene. For the CDR3, the DNA is TGCGCCAGCAGCCAGGCGGGGGCCCCCTACGAGCAGTACTTC. Translated, it gives CASSQAGAPYEQYF.

About this clonotype: This sequence may be a read error, since a much larger clone differs from it by one base. The rearrangement links TRBV27 to TRBJ2-1, with D unresolved. The germline V gene encodes CDR1 MNHEY and CDR2 SMNVEV (reference sequence). The CDR3 loop spans 11 amino acids. Deletions cut 5 bases from V and 8 bases from J, with 7 bases between. The CDR3 sequence is CASSLLYEQFF. The CDR3 nucleotides read TGTGCCAGCAGTCTCCTCTATGAGCAGTTCTTC.

This clonotype was observed at least ten times. The chain has TRBV28 and TRBJ1-5, with D uncertain. V was pared by 1 base and J by 5 bases, with 6 bases between. CDR1 and CDR2 (germline): MDHEN, SYDVKM. The CDR3 covers 13 residues. In nucleotides, the CDR3 is TGTGCCAGCAGTTTATTCGGTGATCAGCCCCAGCATTTT. Residues: CASSLFGDQPQHF.

There are many counts of this clonotype. The genes are TRBV20-1 and TRBJ2-7, with D unclear. The CDR3 runs to 14 residues. V was trimmed by 5 bases and J by 2 bases, leaving 16 bases between them. Germline V gives CDR1 DFQATT, CDR2 SNEGSKA (reference sequence). This chain's CDR3 is CSAYHRYGTYEQYF. CDR3 nucleotide sequence: TGCAGTGCTTACCACCGATACGGAACCTACGAGCAGTACTTC.

The chain carries TRBV20-1 and TRBJ2-1; weak D call: TRBD1 (6 bases). This CDR3 spans 14 amino acids. Trimming cost V 1 base and J 8 bases, with 15 bases left between them. From germline, CDR1 is DFQATT and CDR2 SNEGSKA (reference sequence). In DNA form, the CDR3 reads TGCAGTGCTAGAGGTCCGGGACATAGCGATGAGCAGTTCTTC. This sequence encodes CSARGPGHSDEQFF.

This clonotype was found once. A clone one base away is much larger, so this may be a read error. The chain is built from TRBV7-2 and TRBJ2-1; possibly TRBD2 for D (6 bases). Germline V gene data show CDR1 as SGHTA and CDR2 as FQGNSA. The length of the CDR3 is 12 residues. CDR3 amino acids: CACSLVGREQFF. The CDR3 DNA follows: TGTGCCTGCAGCTTAGTTGGGAGGGAGCAGTTCTTC.

This clonotype was detected ten times or more. The V and J genes are TRBV28 and TRBJ1-5; D may be TRBD1 (6 bases). The CDR3 sequence is 14 residues long. V lost 6 bases and J 5 bases, leaving 14 bases between the germline ends. In germline, CDR1 is MDHEN, CDR2 SYDVKM. The CDR3 bases are TGTGCCAGCAGCAGACCGGACAGATATCAGCCCCAGCATTTT. Residues: CASSRPDRYQPQHF.

The chain has TRBV4-1 and TRBJ1-1, with D uncertain. Germline V gives CDR1 MGHRA, CDR2 YSYEKL. The V end was cut by 1 base, the J end by 3 bases, with 12 bases between. The CDR3 has 15 amino acids. The DNA of the CDR3 is TGCGCCAGCAGCCAAGGACCGGAGGCGGACACTGAAGCTTTCTTT. Encoded protein: CASSQGPEADTEAFF.